The following is a T cell receptor (beta chain) sequence with its context. Generated by immunoSEQ multiplex PCR, the TCRdb table keeps only in-frame clones and is missing some. The data show around 340,000 clones, 80% to 90% seen once. This sample is drawn from a study of blood T cell repertoires in COVID-19. Study in general: Researchers got acute and convalescent COVID-19 samples from the United States, Italy and Spain.

With 7 bases clipped from V and 1 base from J, the junction kept 11 bases outside the gene matches. The germline V gene encodes CDR1 LGHDT and CDR2 YNNKEL (reference sequence). The CDR3 covers 17 residues. Everyone who took part was about 18 to 90 years old, and they came from some 23 US areas. Participant-reported clinical history was the basis for cohort assignment. V is TRBV3-1 (or the pseudogene TRBV3-2) and J is TRBJ2-4; TRBD2 agrees at 9 bases. The sequencing sample was made of PBMCs or T cells enriched from blood (not recorded which). The sequence derives from a woman aged 40-49 years with acute COVID-19. CDR3 residues: CASTPRSSGVAKNIQYF. CDR3 in DNA: TGTGCCAGCACCCCAAGGTCTAGCGGGGTGGCCAAAAACATTCAGTACTTC.